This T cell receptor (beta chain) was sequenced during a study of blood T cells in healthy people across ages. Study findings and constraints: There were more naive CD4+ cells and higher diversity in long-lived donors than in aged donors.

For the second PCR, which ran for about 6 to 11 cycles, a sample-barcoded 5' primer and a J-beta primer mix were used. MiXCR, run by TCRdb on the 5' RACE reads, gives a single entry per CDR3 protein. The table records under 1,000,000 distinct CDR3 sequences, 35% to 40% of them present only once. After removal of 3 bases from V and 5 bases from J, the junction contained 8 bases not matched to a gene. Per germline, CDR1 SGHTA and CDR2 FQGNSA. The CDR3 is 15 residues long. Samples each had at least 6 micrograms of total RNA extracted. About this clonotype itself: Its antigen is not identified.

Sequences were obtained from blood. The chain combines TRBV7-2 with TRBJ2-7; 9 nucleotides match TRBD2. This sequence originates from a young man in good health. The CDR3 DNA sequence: TGTGCCAGCAGCTTCCTTGGACTAGCGTCGGACGAGCAGTACTTC. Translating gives CASSFLGLASDEQYF. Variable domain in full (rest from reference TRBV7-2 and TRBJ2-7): GAGVSQSPSNKVTEKGKDVELRCDPISGHTALYWYRQSLGQGLEFLIYFQGNSAPDKSGLPSDRFSAERTGGSVSTLTIQRTQQEDSAVYLCASSFLGLASDEQYFGPGTRLTVT.